This TCR beta chain was obtained from a study of blood T cell repertoires in COVID-19. About the research overall: Material from acute and convalescent COVID-19 was sourced from the United States, Italy and Spain. The analysed material was cDNA or gDNA that came from T cells, B-cell-depleted T cells, or PBMCs.

Germline V lookup: CDR1 SGHTA, CDR2 FQGNSA. The CDR3 is 14 amino acids. V lost 2 bases, J lost 6 bases, and 14 bases lay in between. Original methodology: Cell counts per sample came from amplifying reference gene primers. The method was immunoSEQ multiplex PCR; TCRdb's version includes in-frame clones alone and lacks a portion of them. The V and J calls and clone size come from that table; D and trimming were worked out from the DNA. The sample includes 95,000 to 130,000 clones, around 78% seen only once; the top ten take around 2.3%. V usage is TRBV7-2 and J usage is TRBJ2-7, with D possibly TRBD1 on 6 matching bases. Sequencing used peripheral blood. The origin of this receptor is a man between 25 and 39 years old with acute or convalescent COVID-19. DNA for the CDR3: TGTGCCAGCAGCTTAACCACAGGGTTAGGCGAGCAGTACTTC. Translated: CASSLTTGLGEQYF.